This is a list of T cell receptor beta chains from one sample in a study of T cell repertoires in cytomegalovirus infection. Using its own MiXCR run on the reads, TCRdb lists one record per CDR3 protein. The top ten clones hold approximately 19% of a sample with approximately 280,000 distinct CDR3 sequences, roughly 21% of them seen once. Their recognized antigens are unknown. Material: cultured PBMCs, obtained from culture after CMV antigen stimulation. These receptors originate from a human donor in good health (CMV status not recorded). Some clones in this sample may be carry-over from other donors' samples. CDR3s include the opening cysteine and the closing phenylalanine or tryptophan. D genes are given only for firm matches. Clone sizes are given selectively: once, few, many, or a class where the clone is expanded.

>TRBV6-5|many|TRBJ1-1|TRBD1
CASREALGRGLPEAFF
TGTGCCAGCAGAGAGGCTCTGGGCAGGGGGCTCCCTGAAGCTTTCTTT
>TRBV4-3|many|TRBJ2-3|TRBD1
CASSYGQGPDTQYF
TGCGCCAGCAGCTACGGACAGGGCCCAGATACGCAGTATTTT
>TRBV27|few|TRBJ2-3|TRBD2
CASSFSGSPTDTQYF
TGTGCCAGCAGTTTTAGCGGGAGCCCCACAGATACGCAGTATTTT
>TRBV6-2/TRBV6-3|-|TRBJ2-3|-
CASSYSIWTTPYTQYF
TGTGCCAGCAGTTACTCGATATGGACTACTCCCTATACGCAGTATTTT
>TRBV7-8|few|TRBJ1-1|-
CASSPRDLNTEAFF
TGTGCCAGCAGCCCCAGGGACCTGAACACTGAAGCTTTCTTT
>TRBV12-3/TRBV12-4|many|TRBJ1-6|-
CASSLLGGDYNSPLHF
TGTGCCAGCAGCCTGCTCGGGGGCGACTATAATTCACCCCTCCACTTT
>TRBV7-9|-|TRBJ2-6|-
CASSYPGHTSGANVLTF
TGTGCCAGCAGCTACCCGGGACACACATCTGGGGCCAACGTCCTGACTTTC
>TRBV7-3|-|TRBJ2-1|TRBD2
CASSPWGAGGPNEQFF
TGTGCCAGCAGCCCATGGGGAGCGGGAGGGCCGAATGAGCAGTTCTTC
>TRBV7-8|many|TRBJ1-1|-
CASTSWRGENTEAFF
TGTGCCAGCACCTCTTGGCGGGGGGAAAACACTGAAGCTTTCTTT
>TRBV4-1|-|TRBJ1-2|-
CASSQIGSGEGYTF
TGCGCCAGCAGCCAAATAGGGAGTGGAGAGGGCTACACCTTC
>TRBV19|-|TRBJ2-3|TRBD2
CASSHFKGTSITDTQYF
TGTGCCAGTAGTCATTTTAAGGGGACTAGCATCACAGATACGCAGTATTTT
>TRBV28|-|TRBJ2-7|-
CASSRGPSRAREQYF
TGTGCCAGCAGTCGCGGACCTTCCCGCGCGCGGGAGCAGTACTTC
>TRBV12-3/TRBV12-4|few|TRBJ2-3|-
CASSIERNTQYF
TGTGCCAGCAGTATCGAGCGGAATACGCAGTATTTT
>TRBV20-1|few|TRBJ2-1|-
CSARDSGAVYNEQFF
TGCAGTGCTAGAGATTCAGGGGCCGTCTACAATGAGCAGTTCTTC
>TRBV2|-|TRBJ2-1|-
CASSAGTEVENEQFF
TGTGCCAGCAGTGCGGGGACTGAGGTAGAGAATGAGCAGTTCTTC